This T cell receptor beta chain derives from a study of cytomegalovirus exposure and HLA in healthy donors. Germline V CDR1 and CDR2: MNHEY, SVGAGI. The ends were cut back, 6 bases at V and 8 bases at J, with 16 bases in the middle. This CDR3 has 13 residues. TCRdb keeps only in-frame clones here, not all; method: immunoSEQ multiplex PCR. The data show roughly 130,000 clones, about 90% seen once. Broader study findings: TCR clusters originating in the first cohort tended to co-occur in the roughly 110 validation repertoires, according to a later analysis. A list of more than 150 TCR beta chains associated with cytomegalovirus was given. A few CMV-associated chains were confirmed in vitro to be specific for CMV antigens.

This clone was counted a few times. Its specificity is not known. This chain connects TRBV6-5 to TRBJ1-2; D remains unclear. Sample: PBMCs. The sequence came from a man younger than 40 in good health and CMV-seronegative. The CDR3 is CASSERPGRGYTF. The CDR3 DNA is TGTGCCAGCAGCGAACGACCAGGTCGGGGCTACACCTTC.